This is a list of T cell receptor beta chains from one sample in a study of vaccination effects on CD4 cells after COVID-19. These TCRs are of unknown antigen specificity. Here immunoSEQ multiplex PCR was the method, and the copy in TCRdb shows in-frame clones only, minus some. The sample shows tens of thousands of clones, about four fifths of them seen only once. This material consisted of CD4+ T cells from PBMCs cultured with HCoV-NL63 spike peptides, taken before COVID-19 vaccination. These receptors were obtained from a human donor who received a COVID-19 vaccine. CDR3s include the opening cysteine and the closing phenylalanine or tryptophan. The order of the fields is V gene, D gene, clone size, J gene, CDR3 DNA, CDR3 protein. D genes are given only for firm matches. Only some rows state a clone size, as once, few, many or a class for expanded clones.

V: TRBV7-3
D: .
size: .
J: TRBJ2-2
DNA: TGTGCCAGCAGCTTAATGCGCACCGGGGAGCTGTTTTTT
CDR3: CASSLMRTGELFF

V: TRBV5-4
D: .
size: .
J: TRBJ1-2
DNA: TGTGCCAGCAGCCGCCAAGGAAACTATGGCTACACCTTC
CDR3: CASSRQGNYGYTF

V: TRBV5-1
D: TRBD1
size: .
J: TRBJ1-1
DNA: TGCGCCAGCAGGTCCGACAGGGGCACTGAAGCTTTCTTT
CDR3: CASRSDRGTEAFF

V: TRBV7-3
D: .
size: .
J: TRBJ2-2
DNA: TGTGCCAGCAGCTTGGGACCTAGGGACACCGGGGAGCTGTTTTTT
CDR3: CASSLGPRDTGELFF

V: TRBV29-1
D: .
size: few
J: TRBJ1-4
DNA: TGCAGCGTTGAAGGGACAGCTGGTGAAAAACTGTTTTTT
CDR3: CSVEGTAGEKLFF

V: TRBV5-6
D: .
size: few
J: TRBJ1-6
DNA: TGTGCCAGCAGCCCCGGCGGTTATCGGGCTTCACCCCTCCACTTT
CDR3: CASSPGGYRASPLHF

V: TRBV6-1
D: TRBD2
size: .
J: TRBJ2-5
DNA: TGTGCCAGCAGTGATCGGGCTAGCGGGACGATCTACCAAGAGACCCAGTACTTC
CDR3: CASSDRASGTIYQETQYF

V: TRBV20-1
D: .
size: .
J: TRBJ1-3
DNA: TGCAGTGCTAGTTCACTGGGAGGAAACACCATATATTTT
CDR3: CSASSLGGNTIYF

V: TRBV20-1
D: .
size: .
J: TRBJ2-5
DNA: TGCAGTGCTAGCTATTCGGAGACCCAGTACTTC
CDR3: CSASYSETQYF

V: TRBV10-1
D: TRBD1
size: few
J: TRBJ2-4
DNA: TGCGCCAGCAGTGACAGGGGGTCCCTAACCGATCAGTACTTC
CDR3: CASSDRGSLTDQYF

V: TRBV12-3/TRBV12-4
D: .
size: .
J: TRBJ1-2
DNA: TGTGCCAGCAGTTTAACCAGGGAGAGCGGCTACACCTTC
CDR3: CASSLTRESGYTF

V: TRBV4-1
D: TRBD1
size: .
J: TRBJ2-3
DNA: TGCGCCAGCAGCCCACGAGCAGGGGGCGCAGATACGCAGTATTTT
CDR3: CASSPRAGGADTQYF

V: TRBV5-1
D: TRBD1
size: once
J: TRBJ1-2
DNA: TGCGCCAGCAGCTCTTTTCCCGGGACAGGGGGCCCTGGCTACACCTTC
CDR3: CASSSFPGTGGPGYTF

V: TRBV18
D: .
size: few
J: TRBJ2-2
DNA: TGTGCCAGCTCACGCCTCAGGGCGGAATACGTTCCCGGGGAGCTGTTTTTT
CDR3: CASSRLRAEYVPGELFF

V: TRBV24-1
D: TRBD1
size: .
J: TRBJ1-3
DNA: TGTGCCACCAGTGATCCCGGACAGGGTGGAAACACCATATATTTT
CDR3: CATSDPGQGGNTIYF

V: TRBV18
D: .
size: .
J: TRBJ1-4
DNA: TGTGCCAGCTCACCCGGGGGGCAGGACGAAAAACTGTTTTTT
CDR3: CASSPGGQDEKLFF

V: TRBV4-2
D: TRBD1
size: .
J: TRBJ1-4
DNA: TGTGCCAGCCGCCCGACAGGGACTAATGAAAAACTGTTTTTT
CDR3: CASRPTGTNEKLFF

V: TRBV15
D: .
size: few
J: TRBJ1-5
DNA: TGTGCCACCAGCAGAGTGGTTGCGCAAAGGCAGCCCCAGCATTTT
CDR3: CATSRVVAQRQPQHF

V: TRBV27
D: .
size: .
J: TRBJ2-5
DNA: TGTGCCAGCAGTCCGAGGAACCTCCAAGAGACCCAGTACTTC
CDR3: CASSPRNLQETQYF

V: TRBV7-2
D: .
size: .
J: TRBJ2-3
DNA: TGTGCCAGCAGCCCGAACCACGGGGCAGATACGCAGTATTTT
CDR3: CASSPNHGADTQYF

V: TRBV6-2/TRBV6-3
D: .
size: once
J: TRBJ2-4
DNA: TGTGCCAGCAGGCCTCCGGGCAAAAACATTCAGTACTTC
CDR3: CASRPPGKNIQYF

V: TRBV5-4
D: TRBD2
size: .
J: TRBJ2-1
DNA: TGTGCCAGCAGCCGCTCTAGCGGGGGGGCCAGTGAGCAGTTCTTC
CDR3: CASSRSSGGASEQFF

V: TRBV9
D: TRBD2
size: once
J: TRBJ2-3
DNA: TGTGCCAGCAGCGTAGGACTAGCCGGGGCAGATACGCAGTATTTT
CDR3: CASSVGLAGADTQYF

V: TRBV24-1
D: .
size: .
J: TRBJ2-1
DNA: TGTGCCACCAGTGATTCGGAGGTCTATGAGCAGTTCTTC
CDR3: CATSDSEVYEQFF